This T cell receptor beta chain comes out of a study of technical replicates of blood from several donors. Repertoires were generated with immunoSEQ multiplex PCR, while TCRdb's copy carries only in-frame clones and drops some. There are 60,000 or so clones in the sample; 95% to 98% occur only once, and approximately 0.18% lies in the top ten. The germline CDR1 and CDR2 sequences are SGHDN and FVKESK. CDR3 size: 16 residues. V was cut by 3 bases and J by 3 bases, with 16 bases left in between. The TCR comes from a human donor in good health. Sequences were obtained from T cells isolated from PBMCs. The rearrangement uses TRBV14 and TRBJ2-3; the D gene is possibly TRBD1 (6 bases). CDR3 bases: TGTGCCAGCAGCCAGAATGACGCAGGGGTAACAGATACGCAGTATTTT. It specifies CASSQNDAGVTDTQYF.